This TCR beta chain was recovered during a study of T cell responses to AZD1222 COVID-19 vaccine. The CDR3 has 16 amino acids. Germline CDR1 reads SGHTS; CDR2 reads YDEGEE. The trim removed 0 bases at V and 8 bases at J, leaving 9 bases unmatched. Generated by immunoSEQ multiplex PCR, the TCRdb table keeps only in-frame clones and is missing some. The sample records 85,000 to 100,000 clones, approximately 91% being singletons. The receptor was isolated from an adult in good health. The rearrangement links TRBV5-8 to TRBJ1-4; the match to TRBD1 covers 8 bases. Specimen: peripheral blood, collected on day 0 of AZD1222 vaccination. CDR3 DNA: TGTGCCAGCAGCTTGGGACAGGGGAGTGGCGGAGAAAAACTGTTTTTT. Encoded protein: CASSLGQGSGGEKLFF.